This TCR beta chain was sequenced in a study of T cells after yellow fever vaccination (dated by TCRdb to about 2019). In terms of the full investigation: The SMART-Seq v4 Ultra Low Input RNA kit was used to prepare libraries from fractions with low cell numbers. To follow T-cell clones before and after both primary and booster YFV17D yellow fever vaccination, bulk TCR alpha and beta repertoires underwent longitudinal sequencing. Two healthy male donors, one aged 18 to 29 and one aged 30 to 40 years, made up the cohort. Bulk PBMC replicates and cell subsets were isolated from blood drawn at multiple timepoints before and after both primary and secondary immunization.

This clonotype was found many times. Its antigen is still unknown. Base qualities are missing; no much larger clone stands one base away. TCR cDNA was made using 5'RACE template switching, a step that added a universal primer site and unique molecular identifiers. Priming of cDNA synthesis was performed from both the TCR alpha and TCR beta constant segments. Library amplification used two PCR steps, and the second PCR step added sample barcodes and sequencing adapters. Sequencing of libraries was done on Illumina HiSeq 2500 (2x100 bp) or NovaSeq (2x150 bp). Processing in the source paper ran as follows. Demultiplexing of reads and collapsing into UMI consensus sequences were performed with MIGEC, and V(D)J alignment was carried out with MiXCR. Vaccine-responding clonotypes were identified with edgeR using replicate PBMC samples, with FDR below 0.01 and a log2 fold change above 5 up to day 15 being required. Each bulk clonotype received a CD4 or CD8 identity based on whether the sequenced CD4 or CD8 repertoire contained that clonotype at higher abundance. The public sequencing data were trimmed at Q25 with fastp and processed into clonotypes with MiXCR by TCRdb, which kept only in-frame beta chains. Identical CDR3 protein sequences are pooled into one entry, listed with their most common genes and DNA. These V and J calls originate from TCRdb's pipeline instead of the authors' own analysis. This sample gives over 110,000 distinct CDR3 sequences in total; less than 9.5% of them show up just once. In total, the top ten clones hold about 0.73% of the sample.

Explained via the paper, the treatment or condition label denotes: live attenuated yellow fever vaccine strain. A standard Ficoll-Paque protocol was used to isolate PBMCs from peripheral blood. CD4 and CD8 T-cell fractions were isolated with Dynabeads CD4 and CD8 positive selection kits. TriZol was used to extract RNA from bulk PBMCs, from CD4 and CD8 fractions, and from dextramer-positive and dextramer-negative fractions. General study outcomes and caveats: The study included only a couple of donors, which limits how far the findings can be generalized. Most clones expanded after primary vaccination were re-detected after the booster (96% of CD4 and 88% of CD8), suggesting broad memory maintenance. A small share of clonotypes was detected in both CD4 and CD8 compartments, with the overlap likely arising from convergent recombination. The secondary T-cell response was weaker than the primary response but faster, peaking on day 5 instead of day 15. Computational filtering was required because FACS-sorted repertoires could contain abundant contaminating clonotypes from the bulk population.

V is clipped by 6 bases and J by 5 bases, and the sequence between their germline boundaries is 13 bases long. Looking up the germline V gene yields CDR1 SGHTA and CDR2 FQGNSA. From cysteine to phenylalanine, the CDR3 is 13 amino acids long. Just CDR3 DNA is preserved here, 39 bases in frame from base 1. The V and J genes are TRBV7-2 and TRBJ1-1, with the identity of the D gene unclear. The sequence derives from a man aged 30 to 39 who received the YFV17D yellow fever vaccine. Source: CD4+ T cells sorted from PBMCs, taken 5 days after the yellow fever booster vaccination. The sequenced DNA: TGTGCCAGCAGGGAATATACGAGTACTGAAGCTTTCTTT. It is translated as CASREYTSTEAFF.